This T cell receptor (beta chain) was captured by sequencing in a study of T cells in Graves' hyperthyroidism and ophthalmopathy. Study-wide findings and caveats: Ophthalmopathy prediction by the model preceded onset by a median approximately 6.9 months. Using 13 V-J features, a model discriminated ophthalmopathy from stable hyperthyroidism.

Authors of the study amplified TCR beta CDR3 regions from RNA transcripts. HTBI primers were employed in a first-round RT-PCR of the TCR CDR3. From the multiplex PCR reads, TCRdb called clonotypes with MiXCR, one entry per CDR3 protein. The repertoire has about 570,000 distinct CDR3 sequences, around 15% of them found once; the top ten carry approximately 15%. The CDR3 length is 11 residues. Trimming took 7 bases from V and 7 from J, leaving 11 bases between them. The germline gives CDR1 SNHLY, CDR2 FYNNEI. Hyperthyroidism of Graves' type that showed no ophthalmopathy progression within 18 months was stable. This clonotype occurred many times. Its antigen is as yet unknown.

The TCR sequence derives from a woman aged 40 to 55 with Graves' hyperthyroidism. Specimen: blood. The rearrangement links TRBV2 to TRBJ2-7, with a possible D match to TRBD2 (5 bases). The CDR3 reads CASTSLGEQYF. In DNA form, the CDR3 reads TGTGCCAGCACCTCACTAGGAGAGCAGTACTTC.